A single sample is the source of the 10 T cell receptor beta chains below, sequenced in a study of T-cell reconstitution after alpha-beta-depleted transplantation in children. Unique molecular identifiers featured in how the TCRbeta library was prepared. TCRdb fed the PCR reads into MiXCR, producing one record per CDR3 protein. The table lists around 800,000 distinct CDR3 sequences, 15% to 20% of them singletons. The material was PBMCs, mostly from graft donor cells, obtained 360 days after TCRalphabeta/CD19-depleted stem cell transplant. These TCRs come from a male patient under 18 who had a stem cell transplant for acute lymphoblastic leukemia, so the T cells may come from the graft donor.

This clonotype was seen once. The gene calls are TRBV7-8 and TRBJ2-3; D may be TRBD2 (5 bases). Looked up from germline, CDR1 is SGHVS and CDR2 is FQNEAQ. Trimming removed 6 bases at V and 2 bases at J, with 27 bases between. The CDR3 contains 19 residues. For the CDR3, the DNA is TGTGCCAGCAGAACCCGGACGCTGGTGCCGGGGAAAACCACAGATACGCAGTATTTT. Translating gives CASRTRTLVPGKTTDTQYF.

This clonotype came up many times. The chain recombines TRBV12-3 or TRBV12-4 with TRBJ2-2; no reliable D call. CDR3 size: 13 residues. V was trimmed by 6 bases and J by 5 bases, leaving 10 bases between them. DNA for the CDR3: TGTGCCAGCAGCCCCTTCCGGACCGGGGAGCTGTTTTTT. It translates to CASSPFRTGELFF.

The chain combines TRBV20-1 with TRBJ2-7; D is tentatively TRBD1 or TRBD2 (5 bases each). Germline values: CDR1 DFQATT, CDR2 SNEGSKA (reference sequence). V was cut by 0 bases and J by 7 bases, with 19 bases left in between. The CDR3 spans 15 residues. CDR3 DNA sequence: TGCAGTGCTAGAGAGGGGACCGGATTATATGGAGAGCAGTACTTC. Protein sequence: CSAREGTGLYGEQYF.

This clonotype was recorded at least ten times. CDR3 nucleotides: TGCGCCAGCAGCCAAGGACTAGCGGCAAGCTCCTACAATGAGCAGTTCTTC. It codes for CASSQGLAASSYNEQFF. The chain couples TRBV5-1 to TRBJ2-1, with 10 bases fitting TRBD2. V was pared by 4 bases and J by 0 bases, with 7 bases of the junction left unmatched. The germline CDR1 and CDR2 sequences are SGHRS and YFSETQ. There are 17 residues in the CDR3. The variable domain in full, with the rest retrieved from reference TRBV5-1 and TRBJ2-1, is KAGVTQTPRYLIKTRGQQVTLSCSPISGHRSVSWYQQTPGQGLQFLFEYFSETQRNKGNFPGRFSGRQFSNSRSEMNVSTLELGDSALYLCASSQGLAASSYNEQFFGPGTRLTVL.

V is TRBV6-5 and J is TRBJ1-4; tentative D call: TRBD1 (5 bases). This CDR3 is 15 amino acids long. V lost 2 bases and J 0 bases, leaving 7 bases between the germline ends. Germline CDR1 MNHEY, CDR2 SVGAGI. CDR3 protein: CASSYDSSTNEKLFF. In nucleotides, the CDR3 is TGTGCCAGCAGTTACGACAGTTCAACTAATGAAAAACTGTTTTTT.

In its sample, this clonotype was seen a few times. The V and J genes are TRBV2 and TRBJ1-2; no clear D. Germline CDR1 and CDR2: SNHLY and FYNNEI. This CDR3 region has 15 residues. Trimming cost V 4 bases and J 2 bases, with 14 bases left between them. CDR3 sequence: CASSAPNRANYGYTF. The CDR3 DNA reads as TGTGCCAGCAGTGCTCCTAATCGGGCCAACTATGGCTACACCTTC.

In its sample, this clonotype was seen a few times. The chain couples TRBV12-3 or TRBV12-4 to TRBJ2-5; tentative D call: TRBD1 (6 bases). V lost 6 bases and J lost 7, with 15 bases in between. This CDR3 region has 13 residues. The CDR3 region has the DNA TGTGCCAGCAGACAGGACAGCGATGGGACCCAGTACTTC. This codes for CASRQDSDGTQYF.

This clonotype was counted a few times. The chain is built from TRBV7-8 and TRBJ2-7, with D perhaps given as TRBD1 or TRBD2 (5 bases each). The CDR3 contains 15 residues. V was clipped by 1 base and J by 0 bases, with 10 bases between them. Germline loops: CDR1 SGHVS, CDR2 FQNEAQ. The CDR3 protein is CASSLEGTSSYEQYF. The CDR3 DNA follows: TGTGCCAGCAGCTTAGAAGGGACGAGCTCCTACGAGCAGTACTTC.

Comments on this clonotype: The junction shows a germline mismatch at one end, possibly a read error. The chain recombines TRBV6-5 with TRBJ1-1, with TRBD1 as a possible D gene (6 bases). This CDR3 spans 16 amino acids. Germline V gene lookup returns CDR1 MNHEY and CDR2 SVGAGI. The CDR3: CASSSGSWRGLMKALF. CDR3 DNA sequence: TGTGCCAGCAGTTCCGGCTCGTGGCGGGGGCTAATGAAAGCTCTCTTT.

This clonotype has just a few counts. In DNA form, the CDR3 reads TGTGCCAGCAGCGTTGAGACGGGAGTAGGCGAGCAGTACTTC. Translated: CASSVETGVGEQYF. The chain joins TRBV9 to TRBJ2-7; D possibly corresponds to TRBD2 (6 bases). The V end was cut by 2 bases, the J end by 6 bases, with 15 bases between. The CDR3 is made up of 14 amino acids. Per germline, CDR1 SGDLS and CDR2 YYNGEE. Full variable domain (outside the CDR3, taken from reference TRBV9 and TRBJ2-7): DSGVTQTPKHLITATGQRVTLRCSPRSGDLSVYWYQQSLDQGLQFLIQYYNGEERAKGNILERFSAQQFPDLHSELNLSSLELGDSALYFCASSVETGVGEQYFGPGTRLTVT.